The clone carrying this TCR beta chain was picked up one time. The data stem from a study of shared clonotypes between healthy human individuals. Libraries were prepared by immunoSEQ multiplex PCR; TCRdb keeps only in-frame clonotypes and omits some of them. The sample yields about 1 million clones, roughly 80% seen once. Material for sequencing was memory CD4+ T cells sorted from blood. The subset denotes: CD45RA-negative fraction. This TCR came from a man aged 18 to 29 in good health.

CDR3 DNA: TGTGCCAGCAGCGTAAGGGGCTCGGAGACCCAGTACTTC. Protein product: CASSVRGSETQYF. This sequence joins TRBV9 and TRBJ2-5; a possible D gene is TRBD1 (5 bases). V was pared by 1 base and J by 5 bases, with 9 bases between. Germline values: CDR1 SGDLS, CDR2 YYNGEE. CDR3 length: 13 amino acids.